This TCR beta chain was recovered during a study of cytomegalovirus exposure and HLA in healthy donors (TCRdb year 2017). Study-level background: In an earlier analysis of under 600 of the donors, 276 Gb of sequence data and 100 million or so unique TCR beta sequences from 150 million to 200 million T cells were reported. Typing coverage differed by locus: A, B, C, DRB1 and DQB1 were typed in about 629-640 donors, DQA1 in about 500, DPA1 in 600 to 610, and DPB1 in just under 490. Roughly 290 gigabases of sequencing data and around 80 million unique TCR sequences made up an early release that covered some 640 HLA-typed donors. An earlier analysis of 587 of the donors used high-throughput TCR beta sequencing to judge whether each TCR beta V gene segment behaved as functional or pseudogenic. High-throughput TCR immunosequencing, statistical association of individual TCRs with disease status, and machine learning were combined to predict cytomegalovirus infection status. Every discovery cohort repertoire had been produced on one sequencing platform. Rather than using new phenotypic data, the later analysis identified candidate immune exposures from TCR beta sequences and from how often those sequences occurred across donors. Across roughly 420 genotyped donors of the cohort, an average of about 240,000 unique TCR beta nucleotide sequences per donor were sequenced, and approximately 17% of those sequences were non-productive. Roughly 5 DR-DQ haplotypes were treated as single units for association and clustering because of strong linkage in the cohort. A separate validation cohort of roughly 110 different subjects was used in addition to the 666-subject first cohort. Donor age, sex, ethnicity and CMV serostatus were collected together with the repertoire data. The aim of the study was to test whether cataloging public T cell receptors could identify signatures of past pathogen exposure. Among the roughly 400 genotyped donors, under 90% belonged to the genetic ancestry cluster associated with self-reported Caucasian donors. Genome-wide SNP genotypes for about 60% of the roughly 700 donors were used in a later genetic analysis, which treated that subset as a discovery cohort. A later analysis re-examined previously published TCR beta repertoires from around 670 donors and added high-resolution HLA genotyping to investigate patterns of TCR occurrence. HLA typing included class I and class II loci at four-digit resolution. The study profiled the T cell repertoires of about 720 subjects by immunosequencing and related them to cytomegalovirus serostatus. The investigation overall reported the following: According to a later genetic analysis, donors in an Asian-associated ancestry cluster had fewer N-insertions in productive TCRs than the roughly 670-donor mean. In a later analysis, HLA-associated TCR beta chains showed more clonal expansion and lower generation probabilities than non-associated chains that were equally common. Specific HLA alleles were associated with 18,000 or so TCR beta sequences at a false discovery rate of 0.05 in a later analysis. A later analysis reported that several top co-occurrence clusters appeared linked to parvovirus B19, influenza, CMV and Epstein-Barr virus. A later analysis found that TCR association rates varied across HLA loci, with DRB1 alleles showing the most associated TCRs and HLA-C alleles the fewest. In an earlier analysis of several hundred of the donors, most TCR beta V segments were observed in productive rearrangements about 87% or about 30% of the time, broadly matching IMGT annotations. Correlated functional status among segregating V segments might be attributable to linkage disequilibrium, but an unknown experimental factor could not be ruled out. When HLA alleles, especially DR and DQ, strongly co-occurred, attributing TCR associations to individual alleles was difficult. The authors suggested that the approach could potentially be extended to other disease states and immunological phenotypes. Because counts were too low, some 17 rarely observed V segments, including chromosome 9 orphons, were excluded from the earlier analysis of a few hundred of the donors. For the cohort, immune exposure information was limited to CMV serostatus. In vitro tests confirmed that a few of the cytomegalovirus-associated TCR beta chains recognize cytomegalovirus antigens. According to a later analysis, most CMV-associated TCR beta chains appeared to be HLA-restricted, and the HLA associations seemed to be driven largely by CMV exposure. This cohort had only TCR beta chains sequenced, and the lack of alpha or paired-chain data limited which features could be detected. A further reported finding was that TCR beta sequences accurately predicted the HLA-A and HLA-B alleles for most subjects in the first cohort. The classifier was reported to diagnose cytomegalovirus status with high specificity and sensitivity in both the original and validation cohorts. A cluster of highly shared sequence variants was judged likely to be a technical artifact of the sequencing pipeline. The study gave a list of about 150 TCR beta chains associated with cytomegalovirus. Some IMGT-functional V segments, including TRBV6-2 and TRBV6-3, could not be told apart with the 87-base-pair reads, so those segments were excluded. The presence/absence analyses assumed that sequencing depth was roughly uniform across donors, and that assumption may not be true. Most TCR sequences were seen in very few donors, while some public TCRs were found in many individuals. Because some donors lacked HLA typing at each locus, the association tests relied only on the typed subset. V-gene and J-gene trimming of TCR beta chains was associated with a missense DCLRE1C variant in a later genetic analysis, and the association was replicated in an independent cohort.

The cohort consisted of 670 or so healthy bone marrow donors. Cohort members were all nominally healthy when sampled, although unrecorded immune exposures were likely present. The donor tested CMV seronegative, placing the donor among the 300 to 450 seronegative members of the cohort. Every donor gave a peripheral blood sample, and the peripheral blood mononuclear cells from that sample were used for TCR beta sequencing. The Qiagen DNeasy Blood Extraction Kit was used to extract genomic DNA from the blood cell samples. The germline V gene supplies CDR1 SGHAT and CDR2 FQNNGV. V and J are truncated by 1 base and 0 bases respectively, leaving an intervening sequence of 9 bases. The CDR3 contains 15 residues, cysteine and phenylalanine counted. Only CDR3 DNA is held: 45 bases, read in frame from base 1. Library preparation employed the immunoSEQ multiplex PCR assay. For the multiplex PCR, a mixture combining 60 forward primers for TCR Vbeta segments and 13 reverse primers for TCR Jbeta segments was used. The CDR3 region of rearranged TCR beta genes was amplified from genomic DNA by a multiplex PCR assay. The amplified TCR beta libraries were sequenced on the Illumina HiSeq System as 87-base-pair reads. The authors' pipeline ran thus. In a later analysis, some 80 million unique TCR beta chains were counted across the roughly 670 repertoires, and around 10 million of these chains were shared by at least two donors. To remove PCR and sequencing errors, raw reads were error-corrected and collapsed into unique sequences using a nearest-neighbor algorithm that merged closely related sequences. CDR3 sequences were aligned to IMGT reference sequences to assign V, D and J gene segments. Each retained sequence needed at least a six-nucleotide match to both a V gene segment and a J gene segment. A rearrangement was called productive if the CDR3 had no stop codons and remained in frame with V and J, and every other rearrangement was called non-productive. Following IMGT convention, CDR3 was defined as the stretch from the second conserved V-encoded cysteine up to the conserved J-encoded phenylalanine. The earlier analysis of fewer than 750 of the donors excluded sequences that lacked an unambiguous match to a single V gene segment. In an earlier analysis of a few hundred of the donors, a V segment was called functional when productive rearrangements were above 56.7%, and segregating when the standard deviation between donors exceeded 5%. A statistical classification framework was built for diagnosing cytomegalovirus status from the catalog of TCR beta chain sequences. In a later analysis, V and J genes were assigned by comparing TCR nucleotide sequences against IMGT/GENE-DB human TR gene sequences. The TCRdist pipeline was used in a later analysis to assign CDR3 sequences and most-parsimonious VDJ recombination scenarios. A later analysis defined each TCR beta chain by its CDR3 amino acid sequence plus V-gene family, and excluded reads lacking a unique V-gene family. A later analysis removed roughly 590 highly shared, low-generation-probability nucleotide sequences to deal with suspected cross-contamination and a sequencing artifact. In a later analysis, a clonal expansion index for each public chain was calculated from normalized within-repertoire ranks of inferred template counts. In a later analysis, generation probabilities were computed with a VDJ recombination model fitted to out-of-frame rearrangements, and the resulting probabilities were checked against IGoR. Hypergeometric tests were used in a later analysis to score TCR-TCR, TCR-HLA and TCR-CMV co-occurrence, with a repertoire-size bias correction applied to the TCR pairs. A later analysis estimated false discovery rates by permuting HLA or CMV assignments 20 times. In a later analysis, co-occurring TCRs were grouped using DBSCAN, and TCRdist sequence similarity was added for clustering within HLA-allele-positive subsets. For co-occurrence clustering, repertoires with fewer than 30,000 or more than 120,000 public chains were excluded, along with five repertoires with anomalous nucleotide sharing. Held by TCRdb, this immuneACCESS table contains in-frame sequences only and omits some clones. Under half of the omission traces to an unresolved V gene where checked; the cause of the rest is unknown. V, J and clone size derive from that table, while D and trimming were established from the DNA sequence. In all, the sample holds more than 85,000 clones, and roughly 76% of those were seen once. Of the sample, 2% to 2.5% falls within the top ten clones.

Worth noting for this clone: No cognate antigen has been identified for it. The record has no base qualities; no much larger clone is one base away.

Sequencing was done on a sample of PBMCs. The sequence is built from TRBV11-2 and TRBJ1-1; the D gene is perhaps TRBD1, on 5 matching bases. The TCR comes from a man in his forties or fifties in good health and CMV-seronegative. The nucleotide sequence reads TGTGCCAGCAGCTTAGCTCGGGGGGTGAACACTGAAGCTTTCTTT. Its translation reads: CASSLARGVNTEAFF. Reference TRBV11-2 and TRBJ1-1 proteins supply the regions before and after the CDR3; the full variable domain is: EAGVAQSPRYKIIEKRQSVAFWCNPISGHATLYWYQQILGQGPKLLIQFQNNGVVDDSQLPKDRFSAERLKGVDSTLKIQPAKLEDSAVYLCASSLARGVNTEAFFGQGTRLTVV.